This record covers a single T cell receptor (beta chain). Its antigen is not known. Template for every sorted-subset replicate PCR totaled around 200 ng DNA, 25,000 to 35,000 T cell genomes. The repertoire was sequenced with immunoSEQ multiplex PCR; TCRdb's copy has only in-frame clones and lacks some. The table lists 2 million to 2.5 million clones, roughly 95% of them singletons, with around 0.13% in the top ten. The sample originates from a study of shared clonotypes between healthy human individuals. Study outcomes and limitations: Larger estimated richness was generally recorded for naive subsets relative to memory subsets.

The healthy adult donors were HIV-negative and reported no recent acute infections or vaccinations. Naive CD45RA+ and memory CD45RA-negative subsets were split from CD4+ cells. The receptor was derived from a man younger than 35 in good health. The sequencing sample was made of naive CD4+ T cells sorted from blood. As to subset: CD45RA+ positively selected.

This CDR3 reads CASSLGSGVPSYEQYF. In DNA form, the CDR3 reads TGTGCCAGCAGCTTAGGATCGGGAGTTCCCTCCTACGAGCAGTACTTC. This chain uses TRBV11-2 with TRBJ2-7; tentative D call: TRBD2 (6 bases). V lost 1 base and J 0 bases, leaving 13 bases between the germline ends. This CDR3 has 16 amino acids. Germline CDR1 is SGHAT and CDR2 is FQNNGV.